The clone carrying this T cell receptor (beta chain) was detected only a few times. Its antigen is not identified. The data stem from a study of T cells in Graves' hyperthyroidism and ophthalmopathy. In germline, CDR1 is SNHLY, CDR2 FYNNEI. The CDR3 loop spans 15 amino acids. V was trimmed by 1 base and J by 3 bases, leaving 10 bases between them. Authors of the study amplified TCR beta CDR3 regions from RNA transcripts. An initial round of RT-PCR targeting the TCR CDR3 relied on the HTBI primer set. TCRdb reprocessed the multiplex PCR reads via MiXCR and lists one record per CDR3 protein. The table lists roughly 290,000 distinct CDR3 sequences, 15% to 20% of them singletons. General study results and limits: Through a model of 13 V-J features, ophthalmopathy was separated from stable hyperthyroidism.

Sequencing was carried out using blood. J is TRBJ2-1 and V is TRBV2, with D possibly TRBD2 on 6 matching bases. The receptor's source is a woman aged 55-69 years with Graves' ophthalmopathy. The CDR3, as DNA: TGTGCCAGCAGTGAAGACGGGAGCGGCTACAATGAGCAGTTCTTC. Translation: CASSEDGSGYNEQFF.